A selection of T cell receptor beta chains follows, all from one sample in a study of early stage breast cancer tumors. Produced via immunoSEQ multiplex PCR; TCRdb's table is partial and in-frame only. The sample holds some 70,000 clones, around four fifths seen once. Sequenced material: blood. These receptor sequences come from a person in their sixties or seventies with breast cancer. Both conserved end residues are part of each CDR3. D genes are given only for firm matches. A row's size may be missing; if present it is once, few, many or a size class.

CDR3 | DNA | size | D | J | V
CASSFIGIGNQPQHF | TGTGCCAGCAGTTTCATTGGTATAGGCAATCAGCCCCAGCATTTT | NA | NA | TRBJ1-5 | TRBV28
CASSLEAAFSYEQYF | TGTGCCAGCAGCTTAGAGGCAGCTTTCTCCTACGAGCAGTACTTC | few | NA | TRBJ2-7 | TRBV7-9
CASSTGASGSSLWRDEQYF | TGTGCCAGCTCTACCGGGGCCAGCGGGAGCTCTCTCTGGAGAGACGAGCAGTACTTC | NA | TRBD2 | TRBJ2-7 | TRBV18
CASSVSIGNEQFF | TGCGCCAGCTCTGTCTCCATTGGTAATGAGCAGTTCTTC | few | NA | TRBJ2-1 | TRBV10-2
CASSFGAGGSGANVLTF | TGTGCCAGCAGTTTTGGTGCGGGGGGCTCTGGGGCCAACGTCCTGACTTTC | NA | TRBD2 | TRBJ2-6 | TRBV28
CASRSRTGTDQETQYF | TGTGCCAGCAGATCCCGGACAGGTACTGATCAAGAGACCCAGTACTTC | NA | TRBD1 | TRBJ2-5 | TRBV28
CASSGRGNTEAFF | TGTGCCAGCAGTGGGCGGGGGAACACTGAAGCTTTCTTT | NA | NA | TRBJ1-1 | TRBV6-5
CASARGGQETQYF | TGTGCCAGCGCCCGGGGTGGCCAAGAGACCCAGTACTTC | few | NA | TRBJ2-5 | TRBV28
CASSLDSTGYEQYF | TGTGCCAGCAGTTTAGACTCAACCGGGTACGAGCAGTACTTC | NA | NA | TRBJ2-7 | TRBV28
CASGRVLGSNQPQHF | TGTGCCAGCGGACGTGTGCTAGGGAGCAATCAGCCCCAGCATTTT | NA | NA | TRBJ1-5 | TRBV6-1
CAIRDRGYTHNEQFF | TGTGCCATCAGAGACAGGGGTTATACCCACAATGAGCAGTTCTTC | NA | TRBD1 | TRBJ2-1 | TRBV10-3
CASSYRGELFF | TGTGCCAGCAGCTACCGCGGGGAGCTGTTTTTT | NA | NA | TRBJ2-2 | TRBV9
CASSQGLLNTEAFF | TGTGCCAGCAGCCAGGGACTCCTGAACACTGAAGCTTTCTTT | once | NA | TRBJ1-1 | TRBV5-8
CASSLAGVSYEQYF | TGCGCCAGCAGCTTGGCCGGCGTCTCCTACGAGCAGTACTTC | NA | NA | TRBJ2-7 | TRBV5-1
CASSLGGSGGNEQFF | TGTGCCAGCAGCTTAGGGGGTAGCGGGGGTAATGAGCAGTTCTTC | NA | TRBD2 | TRBJ2-1 | TRBV7-2
CASSVEEGVDEKLFF | TGTGCCAGCAGCGTAGAGGAGGGGGTAGATGAAAAACTGTTTTTT | NA | NA | TRBJ1-4 | TRBV9
CASSVSLRTGVDGYTF | TGTGCCAGCAGCGTATCCCTTAGGACAGGGGTCGATGGCTACACCTTC | NA | TRBD1 | TRBJ1-2 | TRBV9
CASSPTFFGQEEEKLFF | TGTGCCAGCAGCCCAACCTTCTTCGGCCAGGAGGAGGAAAAACTGTTTTTT | NA | NA | TRBJ1-4 | TRBV28
CASSRTTGVGTEAFF | TGCGCCAGCAGCAGAACGACAGGGGTGGGGACTGAAGCTTTCTTT | NA | TRBD1 | TRBJ1-1 | TRBV5-1
CASSRESNTGELFF | TGCGCCAGCAGCCGCGAATCAAACACCGGGGAGCTGTTTTTT | NA | NA | TRBJ2-2 | TRBV5-1
CASSLLSGGAGGETQYF | TGTGCCAGCAGTTTACTCTCCGGGGGGGCCGGGGGAGAGACCCAGTACTTC | NA | TRBD2 | TRBJ2-5 | TRBV27
CASRLDRGYYGYTF | TGTGCCAGCAGGTTAGACAGGGGGTACTATGGCTACACCTTC | NA | TRBD1 | TRBJ1-2 | TRBV2
CSATITGTGSTDTQYF | TGCAGCGCAACTATCACCGGGACAGGGTCAACAGATACGCAGTATTTT | once | TRBD1 | TRBJ2-3 | TRBV29-1
CASTYSGEQFF | TGTGCCAGCACCTACTCGGGGGAGCAGTTCTTC | NA | NA | TRBJ2-1 | TRBV11-2
CASRKGTLNTEAFF | TGTGCCAGCAGGAAAGGGACACTGAACACTGAAGCTTTCTTT | NA | NA | TRBJ1-1 | TRBV6-5
CASSMGAEDNSPLHF | TGTGCCAGCAGTATGGGGGCGGAAGATAATTCACCCCTCCACTTT | NA | NA | TRBJ1-6 | TRBV28
CASSKTGVNQPQHF | TGTGCCAGCAGTAAAACAGGGGTCAATCAGCCCCAGCATTTT | NA | TRBD1 | TRBJ1-5 | TRBV6-5
CASSLGRTSGETQYF | TGTGCCAGCAGCTTAGGACGGACTAGTGGGGAGACCCAGTACTTC | NA | TRBD2 | TRBJ2-5 | TRBV7-2
CASSLVQGRSEAFF | TGTGCCAGCAGCTTGGTACAGGGAAGGAGTGAAGCTTTCTTT | NA | NA | TRBJ1-1 | TRBV5-4
CASSLNGGGGTDTQYF | TGTGCCAGCAGCTTAAACGGGGGGGGAGGCACAGATACGCAGTATTTT | NA | TRBD2 | TRBJ2-3 | TRBV7-3
CASSQSSRALSPGANVLTF | TGCGCCAGCAGTCAATCGTCCAGGGCGCTATCTCCTGGGGCCAACGTCCTGACTTTC | NA | NA | TRBJ2-6 | TRBV23-1
CASREGGITNEQFF | TGTGCCAGCAGAGAGGGCGGCATCACGAATGAGCAGTTCTTC | once | NA | TRBJ2-1 | TRBV7-9
CASSLEPGNQPQHF | TGCGCCAGCAGCTTGGAGCCCGGGAATCAGCCCCAGCATTTT | NA | NA | TRBJ1-5 | TRBV5-1
CASSEGGRGETQYF | TGTGCCAGCAGTGAAGGGGGGCGAGGGGAGACCCAGTACTTC | NA | NA | TRBJ2-5 | TRBV2
CASNLLAGGQETQYF | TGCGCCAGCAACCTATTAGCGGGGGGGCAGGAGACCCAGTACTTC | NA | TRBD2 | TRBJ2-5 | TRBV5-1
CASSERRGPDGELFF | TGTGCCAGCAGTGAAAGGAGGGGGCCGGACGGGGAGCTGTTTTTT | NA | NA | TRBJ2-2 | TRBV6-1
CASSHTSGGGQETQYF | TGTGCCAGCAGCCATACTAGCGGGGGGGGACAAGAGACCCAGTACTTC | few | TRBD2 | TRBJ2-5 | TRBV28